These T cell receptor beta chains were read from a single sample in a study of identical twins. TCRdb independently ran MiXCR on the 5' RACE reads; one entry per CDR3 protein. This sample has 400,000 to 600,000 distinct CDR3 sequences, with under 25% found just once. The sample was also linked to a second study, of yellow fever vaccine responses in identical twins.

Source material: CD4+ T cells sorted from blood. Receptors were obtained from a woman aged 18-29 years in good health. Each CDR3 is given with its conserved first and last residue. D genes are given only for firm matches. Clone size is given for some rows only: seen once, a few or many times, or a class if the clone is expanded.

j_call | d_call | clone_size | v_call | cdr3_nt | cdr3_aa
TRBJ2-7 | TRBD2 | . | TRBV15 | TGTGCCACCAGCAGAGGTCGGGCTAGCGGGTGGGAGCAGTACTTC | CATSRGRASGWEQYF
TRBJ2-4 | . | many | TRBV5-1 | TGCGCCAGCAGGAGGGTAGGGTTTTCAGCCAAAAACATTCAGTACTTC | CASRRVGFSAKNIQYF
TRBJ2-5 | . | few | TRBV4-1 | TGCGCCAGCAGCCAAGCCCGAATGCAAGAGACCCAGTACTTC | CASSQARMQETQYF
TRBJ2-2 | . | few | TRBV15 | TGTGCCACCAGCAGACATATTACAGGGTCCGGGGAGCTGTTTTTT | CATSRHITGSGELFF
TRBJ2-2 | . | few | TRBV5-1 | TGCGCCAGCAGCTTGGCTTCCTGGACCGCGGGATACACCGGGGAGCTGTTTTTT | CASSLASWTAGYTGELFF
TRBJ2-3 | . | few | TRBV7-9 | TGTGCCAGCAGCCCCGCCAGGCAAGTGAGCACAGATACGCAGTATTTT | CASSPARQVSTDTQYF
TRBJ2-1 | . | few | TRBV10-1 | TGCGCCAGTTCCCACGAACCCTACAATGAGCAGTTCTTC | CASSHEPYNEQFF
TRBJ2-3 | . | . | TRBV7-9 | TGTGCCAGCAGCCTCCGGGACGCAATCACAGATACGCAGTATTTT | CASSLRDAITDTQYF
TRBJ1-3 | TRBD1 | few | TRBV12-3/TRBV12-4 | TGTGCCAGCAGATCCCGACAGGGAAGCGGAAACACCATATATTTT | CASRSRQGSGNTIYF
TRBJ1-5 | TRBD1 | . | TRBV28 | TGTGCCAGCGGCCCCCGGGACAGGGGCAATCAGCCCCAGCATTTT | CASGPRDRGNQPQHF
TRBJ2-4 | TRBD1 | few | TRBV27 | TGTGCCAGCAGTCCGTCGGGACAGAGGAAAAACATTCAGTACTTC | CASSPSGQRKNIQYF
TRBJ1-1 | . | . | TRBV15 | TGTGCCACCAGCAGAAAGTGGAGCACTGAAGCTTTCTTT | CATSRKWSTEAFF
TRBJ2-1 | . | few | TRBV27 | TGCACTTCATCCTGGCTGAATGAGCAGTTCTTC | CTSSWLNEQFF
TRBJ2-7 | . | few | TRBV5-1 | TGCGCCAGCATGTTAGGGCCCTCCTACGAGCAGTACTTC | CASMLGPSYEQYF
TRBJ2-3 | . | . | TRBV20-1 | TGCAGTGCTAGAGCCCCGACCGGGACCAGGACAGATACGCAGTATTTT | CSARAPTGTRTDTQYF
TRBJ2-2 | . | . | TRBV5-5 | TGTGCCAGCAGCTTCAGCACGAACACCGGGGAGCTGTTTTTT | CASSFSTNTGELFF
TRBJ2-3 | . | . | TRBV20-1 | TGCAGTGCTAGAGCTGGAAGCGCCAGCACAGATACGCAGTATTTT | CSARAGSASTDTQYF
TRBJ2-1 | . | few | TRBV5-6 | TGTGCCAGCAGCTTGATTGCCAACAATGAGCAGTTCTTC | CASSLIANNEQFF
TRBJ1-5 | . | few | TRBV18 | TGTGCCAGCTCCCAAGTGAATCAGCCCCAGCATTTT | CASSQVNQPQHF
TRBJ2-5 | TRBD1 | . | TRBV15 | TGTGCCACCAGCAGAACAGGGGTAGTACAAGAGACCCAGTACTTC | CATSRTGVVQETQYF
TRBJ2-7 | . | few | TRBV11-2 | TGTGCCAGCAGCTTAAGCCGGCACGAGCAGTACTTC | CASSLSRHEQYF
TRBJ1-1 | . | few | TRBV2 | TGTGCCAGCAGTGGTCCCCGGACTGAAGCTTTCTTT | CASSGPRTEAFF
TRBJ2-1 | TRBD2 | . | TRBV12-3/TRBV12-4 | TGTGCCAGCCAGAAAGGCGGGAGCTCCTACAATGAGCAGTTCTTC | CASQKGGSSYNEQFF
TRBJ2-1 | TRBD1 | few | TRBV7-6 | TGTGCCAGCAGCTCGGGGGGGACAGGGGGCTCCCTCGTCTCCTACAATGAGCAGTTCTTC | CASSSGGTGGSLVSYNEQFF
TRBJ2-5 | . | few | TRBV3-1 | TGTGCCAGCAGCCTCGGGCACGCGGGTAGAGAGACCCAGTACTTC | CASSLGHAGRETQYF
TRBJ2-2 | TRBD2 | . | TRBV6-1 | TGTGCCAGCACCGGACTAGCGGGGGTCACCGGGGAGCTGTTTTTT | CASTGLAGVTGELFF
TRBJ2-5 | . | few | TRBV20-1 | TGCAGTGCTAGCAGCGACCAAGAGACCCAGTACTTC | CSASSDQETQYF
TRBJ1-6 | TRBD1 | few | TRBV6-5 | TGTGCCAGCAGTTCAGTAGACAGGGTGGCTCCTTCACCCCTCCACTTT | CASSSVDRVAPSPLHF
TRBJ1-1 | . | few | TRBV12-3/TRBV12-4 | TGTGCCAGCAGTTTACGCCAGAGGAACACTGAAGCTTTCTTT | CASSLRQRNTEAFF
TRBJ2-3 | . | . | TRBV7-9 | TGTGCCAGCAGCCCATTCAGCGGCAGAGAAGATACGCAGTATTTT | CASSPFSGREDTQYF
TRBJ2-1 | TRBD2 | . | TRBV28 | TGTGCCAGCATCGAAAGGGCTAGCGGGATAGATGAGCAGTTCTTC | CASIERASGIDEQFF
TRBJ2-5 | TRBD2 | few | TRBV20-1 | TGCAGTGCTAGAGAAGGGGGCGGGAGGGCGGAGACCCAGTACTTC | CSAREGGGRAETQYF
TRBJ2-7 | TRBD2 | . | TRBV28 | TGTGCCAGCAGGACCCCCGGGACTACCAGCTCCTACGAGCAGTACTTC | CASRTPGTTSSYEQYF
TRBJ2-1 | TRBD2 | . | TRBV20-1 | TGCAGTGGGACTAGCCCCCGGGAAGGGCAGTTCTTC | CSGTSPREGQFF
TRBJ2-1 | TRBD2 | once | TRBV7-2 | TGTGCCAGCAGACTACTAGCGGAAACCTACAATGAGCAGTTCTTC | CASRLLAETYNEQFF
TRBJ2-5 | . | . | TRBV12-3/TRBV12-4 | TGTGCCAGCAGTTTAGCAGGGGCTAGTTCCTTCCAAGAGACCCAGTACTTC | CASSLAGASSFQETQYF
TRBJ2-7 | TRBD2 | few | TRBV28 | TGTGCCAGCAGCAGGGAACTAGCGCTAGAGCAGTACTTC | CASSRELALEQYF
TRBJ1-3 | . | few | TRBV12-3/TRBV12-4 | TGTGCCAGCAGTTTAGGGTTACGGGCACAGTTTGGGAACACCATATATTTT | CASSLGLRAQFGNTIYF
TRBJ2-3 | TRBD2 | . | TRBV11-1 | TGTGCCAGCAGCCGTAGGGGACAGAGGACTAGCGGTAGCACAGATACGCAGTATTTT | CASSRRGQRTSGSTDTQYF
TRBJ2-5 | TRBD2 | . | TRBV29-1 | TGCAGCGTTGACCCTAGCGGAGAGACCCAGTACTTC | CSVDPSGETQYF
TRBJ2-7 | . | . | TRBV6-1 | TGTGCCAGCAGTGACTACGGGAACCCCTACGAGCAGTACTTC | CASSDYGNPYEQYF
TRBJ2-3 | . | . | TRBV5-1 | TGCGCCAGCAGCACCCCAGGGGAGTTAGGGGCTAGCACAGATACGCAGTATTTT | CASSTPGELGASTDTQYF
TRBJ2-1 | . | few | TRBV20-1 | TGCAGTGCTAGAGCCCGGGACCGAGATTACAATGAGCAGTTCTTC | CSARARDRDYNEQFF
TRBJ2-3 | . | few | TRBV5-5 | TGTGCCAGCAGCTCGCTTTCTGCGGGCGGCACAGATACGCAGTATTTT | CASSSLSAGGTDTQYF
TRBJ1-2 | . | . | TRBV29-1 | TGCAGCGTTGAAGAGGGGGCCTGGGGTGACTATGGCTACACCTTC | CSVEEGAWGDYGYTF
TRBJ1-1 | . | once | TRBV2 | TGTGCCAGCAGTCCGAGACAGGTTAAAGAAGCTTTCTTT | CASSPRQVKEAFF
TRBJ2-1 | . | . | TRBV20-1 | TGCAGTGTTATGAAGCGCTTCGATGAGCAGTTCTTC | CSVMKRFDEQFF